This TCR beta chain was sequenced during a study of T cells in Graves' hyperthyroidism and ophthalmopathy. This clonotype showed up many times. Germline CDR1 and CDR2: KGHSH and LQKENI. The CDR3 covers 16 residues. The J segment lost 5 bases and the V segment lost 6 bases, leaving 15 bases of the junction unmatched. Subjects aged 18 to 65 presented with newly diagnosed hyperthyroidism of less than 2 months' duration. Clinicians diagnosed patients from clinical symptoms, serum thyroxine and TRAb, thyroid ultrasound and orbital computed tomography. Amplification of TCR beta CDR3 regions used RNA as the template. Primed by the HTBI set, a first-round RT-PCR was run on the TCR CDR3. TCRdb re-analysed the multiplex PCR reads in MiXCR, keeping a single row per CDR3 protein. The sample holds 340,000 or so distinct CDR3 sequences, roughly 23% seen once.

The chain carries TRBV18 and TRBJ1-1, with TRBD1 identical over 7 bases. The sequence was collected from a woman between 50 and 59 years old with Graves' hyperthyroidism. Specimen: blood. The CDR3 spells CASSLVARGSVTEAFF. In DNA form, the CDR3 reads TGTGCCAGCTCGCTGGTGGCCAGGGGGTCGGTTACTGAAGCTTTCTTT.